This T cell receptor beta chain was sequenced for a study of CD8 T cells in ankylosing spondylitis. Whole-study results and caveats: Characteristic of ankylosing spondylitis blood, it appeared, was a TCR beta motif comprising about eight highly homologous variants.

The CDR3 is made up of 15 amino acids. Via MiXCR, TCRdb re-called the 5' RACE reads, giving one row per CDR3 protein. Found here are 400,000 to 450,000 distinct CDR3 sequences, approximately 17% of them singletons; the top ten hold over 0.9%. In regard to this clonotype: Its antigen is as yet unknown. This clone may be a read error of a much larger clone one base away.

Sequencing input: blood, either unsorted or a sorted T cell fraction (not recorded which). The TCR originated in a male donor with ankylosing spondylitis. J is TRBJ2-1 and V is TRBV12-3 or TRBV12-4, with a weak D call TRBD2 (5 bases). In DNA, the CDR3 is TGTGTCAGCAGCCCCCGACGGGGATCCTACAATGAGCAGTTCTTC. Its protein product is CVSSPRRGSYNEQFF.